The clone carrying this T cell receptor (beta chain) was seen once. Its antigen is as yet unknown. V gave up 4 bases and J gave up 6 bases, with 10 bases separating them. This CDR3 contains 11 residues. Germline CDR1 is GTSNPN and CDR2 is SVGIG (reference sequence). The Oncomine TCR Beta short-read assay sequenced DNA from cultured CD4+ T cells. CD4+ T cells were cultured, and genomic DNA was extracted from them. TCRdb used MiXCR to reprocess the PCR reads, holding one entry per CDR3 protein. The table records approximately 9,000 distinct CDR3 sequences, around 37% of them present only once. This record comes from a study of vaccination and CD4 T cells after COVID-19. Treatment described: approximately nine-day PBMC culture with coronavirus spike peptide pools or control peptides (ViraFEST assay). Collection of the unexposed donor's CD4+ T cells took place before the COVID-19 pandemic (2011-2018).

J is TRBJ2-7 and V is TRBV30; D perhaps matches TRBD2 (5 bases). Material: CD4+ T cells from blood, cultured in vitro. This sequence originates from a human donor in good health. CDR3: CAWTEGVEQYF. The CDR3 bases are TGTGCCTGGACTGAGGGTGTCGAGCAGTACTTC.